This T cell receptor (beta chain) appears in the sequencing data of a study of blood T cell repertoires in COVID-19. As for the study in general: Sources were T cells, B-cell-depleted T cells, or PBMCs; the material itself was cDNA or gDNA.

Participants, about 18 to 90 years old, spanned fewer than 25 US areas. The protocol was immunoSEQ multiplex PCR, while the TCRdb copy is restricted to in-frame clones and leaves out a portion. The table includes under 250,000 clones, about four fifths detected once. The CDR3 runs to 14 residues. Trimming removed 4 bases from V and 2 bases from J; junction bases left unmatched: 1. CDR1 and CDR2 from the germline V gene are MNHEY and SMNVEV (reference sequence). Sequencing was done on a sample of PBMCs or T cells enriched from blood (not recorded which). The chain joins TRBV27 to TRBJ2-7, with 11 bases aligning to TRBD1. This TCR derives from a woman aged 35 to 49 who had been exposed to COVID-19. CDR3 nucleotide sequence: TGTGCCAGCAGTTGGGGACAGGGGGCCTACGAGCAGTACTTC. Amino acids: CASSWGQGAYEQYF.